This T cell receptor (beta chain) was sequenced during a study of blood T cells in healthy people across ages. In its sample, this clonotype was seen once. Primed by a sample-barcoded 5' primer and a J-beta primer mix, a second PCR proceeded for about 7 to 11 cycles. From the 5' RACE reads, TCRdb called clonotypes with MiXCR, one entry per CDR3 protein. The sample yields some 760,000 distinct CDR3 sequences, 20% to 25% seen once. Germline V gene data show CDR1 as SGHTA and CDR2 as FQGNSA. The CDR3 is 16 amino acids. Trimming pared 2 bases from V and 0 bases from J, leaving 11 bases between. These data also featured in a second study, about T cells of mothers and their children.

The sequenced material came from blood. The chain uses TRBV7-2 and TRBJ2-1; D might be TRBD1 (6 bases). The clonotype comes from a boy between 10 and 17 years old in good health. The CDR3 reads CASSLPQGLSYNEQFF. In nucleotides, the CDR3 is TGTGCCAGCAGCTTACCACAGGGCCTCTCCTACAATGAGCAGTTCTTC.